The 15 T cell receptor beta chains in this list originate from one sample, sequenced in a study of blood T cell repertoires in COVID-19. Here immunoSEQ multiplex PCR was the method, and the copy in TCRdb shows in-frame clones only, minus some. The sample lists 95,000 to 150,000 clones, around 74% seen once, with 6% in the top ten. The specimen was peripheral blood. The receptors originated from an elderly man with COVID-19, enrolled during active disease.

This clone showed up just once. V usage is TRBV7-3 and J usage is TRBJ2-2; 7 nucleotides match TRBD1. The CDR3 is made up of 14 amino acids. Germline values: CDR1 SGHTA, CDR2 FQGTGA. V lost 3 bases to trimming and J lost 7 bases; unmatched junction nucleotides: 5. The CDR3 nucleotides read TGTGCCAGCAGCTTGAACAGGGGAAACGGGGAGCTGTTTTTT. Encoded protein: CASSLNRGNGELFF.

The gene calls are TRBV28 and TRBJ2-1; D gene uncertain. CDR1 is MDHEN and CDR2 is SYDVKM in the germline V gene. This CDR3 is 16 amino acids long. Trimming shortened V by 6 bases and J by 7 bases, and 22 bases separated the two germline ends. The CDR3 DNA follows: TGTGCCAGCAGACCTACCCTCGGCGGTGGGTGGAATGAGCAGTTCTTC. Its protein product is CASRPTLGGGWNEQFF.

The chain combines TRBV27 with TRBJ1-2; the match to TRBD1 covers 8 bases. V shed 2 bases and J 3 bases; nucleotides not matched to a gene: 14. The germline V gene has CDR1 MNHEY and CDR2 SMNVEV (reference sequence). The CDR3 consists of 18 residues. This CDR3 reads CASSLAPPWQGADYGYTF. The CDR3 DNA follows: TGTGCCAGCAGTTTAGCGCCCCCCTGGCAGGGGGCGGACTATGGCTACACCTTC.

This clone was observed a single time. The chain has TRBV6-2 or TRBV6-3 and TRBJ2-7, with TRBD1 matching over 8 bases. J gave up 2 bases and V 1 base, and 1 base lay outside the gene matches. The CDR3 has 14 amino acids. CDR1 and CDR2 from the germline V gene are MNHEY and SVGEGT. DNA of the CDR3: TGTGCCAGCAGTTACTGGACAGGGCCCTACGAGCAGTACTTC. Protein product: CASSYWTGPYEQYF.

This chain connects TRBV3-1 (or the pseudogene TRBV3-2) to TRBJ2-5; weak D call: TRBD2 (5 bases). Trimming cost V 5 bases and J 2 bases, with 15 bases left between them. This CDR3 comprises 15 residues. The germline CDR1 and CDR2 sequences are LGHDT and YNNKEL (reference sequence). The CDR3 DNA sequence: TGTGCCAGCAGCAAAGGTCCGGGATTTCAAGAGACCCAGTACTTC. Protein sequence: CASSKGPGFQETQYF.

The count of this clone is one. This chain connects TRBV29-1 to TRBJ2-1, with TRBD1 matching over 7 bases. The J segment lost 5 bases and the V segment lost 0 bases, leaving 10 bases of the junction unmatched. The CDR3 runs to 16 residues. In germline, CDR1 is SQVTM, CDR2 ANQGSEA. The DNA of the CDR3 is TGCAGCGTTGAAGATCGAGGACAGGAGTACCACAATGAGCAGTTCTTC. Translated: CSVEDRGQEYHNEQFF.

The V call is TRBV6-5, the J call TRBJ1-3; no firm D call. The CDR3 contains 14 residues. V lost 3 bases, J lost 6 bases, and 12 bases lay in between. Germline V lookup: CDR1 MNHEY, CDR2 SVGAGI. In DNA, the CDR3 is TGTGCCAGCAGTTATGGCGGTGGTTCAAACACCATATATTTT. Translating it yields CASSYGGGSNTIYF.

This clone was recorded a few times. The rearrangement joins TRBV28 to TRBJ1-5, with 7 bases identical to TRBD1. Per the germline V gene, CDR1 is MDHEN and CDR2 is SYDVKM. This CDR3 has 15 residues. V lost 2 bases to trimming and J lost 0 bases; unmatched junction nucleotides: 1. The CDR3 sequence is CASSLGDSSNQPQHF. The CDR3 region has the DNA TGTGCCAGCAGTTTAGGGGACAGTAGCAATCAGCCCCAGCATTTT.

The chain employs TRBV10-2 and TRBJ2-5; 16 nucleotides agree with TRBD2. After removal of 6 bases from V and 7 bases from J, the junction contained 2 bases not matched to a gene. The CDR3 spans 14 residues. CDR1 is WSHSY, CDR2 SAAADI, per germline. The CDR3 protein is CASSGTSGGVTQYF. In DNA form, the CDR3 reads TGCGCCAGCAGCGGGACTAGCGGGGGGGTGACCCAGTACTTC.

This chain connects TRBV3-1 (or the pseudogene TRBV3-2) to TRBJ2-5; D perhaps matches TRBD1 (6 bases). This CDR3 is 14 amino acids long. V lost 1 base to trimming and J lost 3 bases, with 9 bases between them. Per the germline V gene, CDR1 is LGHDT and CDR2 is YNNKEL (reference sequence). Written as DNA, the CDR3 is TGTGCCAGCAGCCAAGGTTGGACAGAAGAGACCCAGTACTTC. This encodes CASSQGWTEETQYF.

This sequence joins TRBV7-6 and TRBJ1-5, with 9 bases fitting TRBD1. The CDR3 consists of 14 residues. Germline CDR1 reads SGHVS; CDR2 reads FNYEAQ. V dropped 5 bases and J dropped 5; count of bases not matched to a gene: 4. The CDR3 DNA follows: TGTGCCAGCAGCGCCACAGGGGGCGATCAGCCCCAGCATTTT. This encodes CASSATGGDQPQHF.

This rearrangement joins TRBV7-8 to TRBJ1-2, with 11 nucleotides matching TRBD1. Germline CDR1 reads SGHVS; CDR2 reads FQNEAQ. The ends lost 5 bases at V and 3 bases at J; junction bases unmatched: 20. There are 20 residues in the CDR3. CDR3 sequence: CASSLGGTGGIHAEDYGYTF. The CDR3 DNA is TGTGCCAGCAGCCTAGGCGGGACAGGGGGTATACACGCGGAGGACTATGGCTACACCTTC.

This clone is a singleton in its sample. The rearrangement links TRBV28 to TRBJ2-1; 9 nucleotides agree with TRBD2. V lost 6 bases to trimming and J lost 6 bases; unmatched junction nucleotides: 9. Germline V gives CDR1 MDHEN, CDR2 SYDVKM. The CDR3 has 15 amino acids. The CDR3 sequence: CASRDSGSVGNEQFF. The CDR3 bases are TGTGCCAGCAGGGATAGCGGGAGTGTCGGCAATGAGCAGTTCTTC.

The count of this clone is one. The chain has TRBV10-3 and TRBJ2-5; 9 bases agree with TRBD1. This CDR3 is 14 amino acids long. Germline CDR1 ENHRY, CDR2 SYGVKD. V dropped 8 bases and J dropped 3; count of bases not matched to a gene: 7. The CDR3 bases are TGTGCCATCCGAGGACAGGGGACGGAAGAGACCCAGTACTTC. It codes for CAIRGQGTEETQYF.

The V and J genes are TRBV2 and TRBJ1-2, with D unresolved. The germline V gene encodes CDR1 SNHLY and CDR2 FYNNEI. The CDR3 is made up of 14 amino acids. V dropped 0 bases and J dropped 5 bases, with 10 bases sitting between them. The chain's CDR3 is CASSEAPQFYGYTF. DNA for the CDR3: TGTGCCAGCAGTGAAGCACCACAGTTTTATGGCTACACCTTC.